The 13 T cell receptor beta chains presented below share a single source sample, sequenced in a study of blood T cells in healthy people across ages. It was with a sample-barcoded 5' primer and a J-beta primer mix that a second PCR of roughly 6 to 12 cycles was run. TCRdb processed the 5' RACE reads anew with MiXCR; each CDR3 protein has one entry. The sample holds 1.5 million to 2 million distinct CDR3 sequences; about 49% are singletons and the top ten take 2.1%. The sample consisted of blood. All receptors come from a woman aged 35 to 49 in good health.

The chain carries TRBV6-1 and TRBJ2-7; D is perhaps TRBD1 (6 bases). The CDR3 consists of 13 residues. In germline, CDR1 is MNHNS, CDR2 SASEGT. The V end was cut by 2 bases, the J end by 7 bases, with 12 bases between. The CDR3 DNA follows: TGTGCCAGCAGTGAACACAGGGCTCGGGAGCAGTACTTC. Amino acid sequence: CASSEHRAREQYF.

The chain uses TRBV6-4 and TRBJ2-1, with 12 positions matching TRBD2. CDR3 length equals 15 residues. V lost 3 bases and J lost 9; bases outside the gene matches: 6. Germline assignment: CDR1 MRHNA and CDR2 SNTAGT. The CDR3 loop is CASSETSGSVGEQFF. For the CDR3, the DNA is TGTGCCAGCAGTGAGACTAGCGGGAGTGTGGGTGAGCAGTTCTTC.

This clonotype turned up a few times. The chain links TRBV12-3 or TRBV12-4 to TRBJ1-1; 11 bases agree with TRBD1. V lost 2 bases and J lost 11; bases outside the gene matches: 10. The CDR3 has 15 amino acids. For the CDR3, the DNA is TGTGCCAGCAGTTTAAGGACAGGGGGCGCGAAAACGGCTTTCTTT. As protein: CASSLRTGGAKTAFF.

As concerns this clonotype: One junction end disagrees with the germline gene, perhaps due to a read error. The chain is built from TRBV14 and TRBJ2-1, with 8 bases that match TRBD2. Germline values: CDR1 SGHDN, CDR2 FVKESK. The length of the CDR3 is 19 residues. The CDR3 coding sequence is TGTGCCAGCAGAAGTAATGGCGGGGGGCCAAGGAGCTCCTACGATGAGCAGTTCTTC. Residues: CASRSNGGGPRSSYDEQFF.

The CDR3 bases are TGTGCCACCAGTGATTTGCGGGGAAGTATCAATGAGCAGTTCTTC. Protein sequence: CATSDLRGSINEQFF. The chain joins TRBV24-1 to TRBJ2-1; a possible D gene is TRBD2 (5 bases). The V end lost 0 bases, the J end lost 6 bases, and 11 bases lay between the germline ends. The length of the CDR3 is 15 residues. Germline V CDR1 and CDR2: KGHDR, SFDVKD.

The V gene is TRBV27, the J gene TRBJ2-7; D not certain. The ends were cut back, 0 bases at V and 3 bases at J, with 15 bases in the middle. Germline V gene sequence: CDR1 MNHEY, CDR2 SMNVEV (reference sequence). The CDR3 has 16 amino acids. The CDR3: CASSLSNPAVGYEQYF. The CDR3 bases are TGTGCCAGCAGTTTATCGAATCCCGCGGTGGGCTACGAGCAGTACTTC.

This chain joins TRBV5-1 and TRBJ2-5; tentative D call: TRBD2 (5 bases). The V gene lost 5 bases and the J gene lost 2 bases, with 10 bases spanning the gap. The germline gives CDR1 SGHRS, CDR2 YFSETQ. The CDR3 runs to 13 residues. CDR3 nucleotides: TGCGCCAGCAGATGGGGAGTACAAGAGACCCAGTACTTC. Amino acid sequence: CASRWGVQETQYF. Full variable domain (remainder filled in from reference TRBV5-1 and TRBJ2-5): KAGVTQTPRYLIKTRGQQVTLSCSPISGHRSVSWYQQTPGQGLQFLFEYFSETQRNKGNFPGRFSGRQFSNSRSEMNVSTLELGDSALYLCASRWGVQETQYFGPGTRLLVL.

The chain couples TRBV25-1 to TRBJ1-2; D not certain. Trimming removed 6 bases from V and 12 bases from J, with 14 bases in between. From germline, CDR1 is MGHDK and CDR2 SYGVNS. This CDR3 spans 11 amino acids. CDR3 bases: TGTGCCAGCAGCTCTATGGGGTACCACACCTTC. It is translated as CASSSMGYHTF.

The chain uses TRBV7-2 and TRBJ2-7; no clear D. Deletions cut 5 bases from V and 7 bases from J, with 21 bases between. The CDR3 has 15 residues. Germline V gives CDR1 SGHTA, CDR2 FQGNSA. CDR3 sequence (DNA): TGTGCCAGCAGCCCCCTTTGGAGTCTTCCCCTGGAGCAGTACTTC. Translation: CASSPLWSLPLEQYF.

V gene TRBV6-6 combines with J gene TRBJ1-2; 7 bases align to TRBD1. This CDR3 is 16 amino acids long. V lost 0 bases to trimming and J lost 0 bases; unmatched junction nucleotides: 4. Germline CDR1 is MNHNY and CDR2 is SVGAGI (reference sequence). The CDR3 sequence is CASSYSGQITNYGYTF. The CDR3 DNA is TGTGCCAGCAGTTACTCGGGACAGATTACTAACTATGGCTACACCTTC.

The chain is built from TRBV20-1 and TRBJ2-3; the D is unclear. The V end was cut by 3 bases, the J end by 7 bases, with 14 bases between. Germline loops: CDR1 DFQATT, CDR2 SNEGSKA (reference sequence). The CDR3 totals 13 residues. CDR3 DNA: TGCAGTGCTAGTCGCGTTCTGGGCAATACGCAGTATTTT. This gives the protein CSASRVLGNTQYF.

The V gene is TRBV5-1, the J gene TRBJ2-4, with D unclear. The better agreement between TRBJ2-7 and the DNA end casts doubt on the J call. This CDR3 has 15 amino acids. Germline V gene sequence: CDR1 SGHRS, CDR2 YFSETQ. In DNA form, the CDR3 reads TGCGCCAGCAGCTTGGGGTGCGAGGTTTTCGGCGAGCAGTACTTC. Protein: CASSLGCEVFGEQYF.

The V gene is TRBV7-8, the J gene TRBJ1-2; 7 bases fit TRBD1. Unmatched junction bases numbered 6, after V lost 2 bases and J lost 3 bases. The CDR3 loop spans 15 amino acids. Germline values: CDR1 SGHVS, CDR2 FQNEAQ. The CDR3 sequence is CASSLSRDSYYGYTF. CDR3 sequence (DNA): TGTGCCAGCAGCTTAAGTCGGGACAGCTACTATGGCTACACCTTC.